The 11 T cell receptor beta chains reported below all come from one sample, sequenced in a study of T cells in women clearing cervical HPV infection. TCRdb's copy holds only in-frame clones and misses some; the assay was immunoSEQ multiplex PCR. This sample's table has under 40,000 clones. The sequenced sample was blood buffy coat. Receptor source: a woman between 18 and 69 years old with a cervical HPV16 infection that either progressed to CIN3+ or cleared (not recorded which).

CDR3 DNA (partial): TGTGCCAGCAGCTCCCAGGGAGAATGGAGTCAGCCC. Protein: CASSSQGEWSQP. The CDR3 as a whole reads CASSSQGEWSQPQHF. This chain uses TRBV5-6 with TRBJ1-5, with D possibly being TRBD1 (5 bases). Read data end 3 residues before the CDR3 end; the end is taken from the germline J gene. Looked up from germline, CDR1 is SGHDT and CDR2 is YYEEEE. The CDR3 has 15 residues. Trimming stripped 3 bases from V and 6 bases from J, with 16 bases between.

Incomplete CDR3 DNA: TGCAGTGCTGCTAGCGGGGGGGCAGGGTGGGAGACC. As protein: CSAASGGAGWET. The whole CDR3 reads CSAASGGAGWETQYF. The genes are TRBV20-1 and TRBJ2-5; TRBD2 aligns across 12 bases. The CDR3 end is not reached by the read, which stops 3 residues before it; the germline J gene fills it in. Germline V gene lookup returns CDR1 DFQATT and CDR2 SNEGSKA (reference sequence). V trimming: 5 bases; J trimming: 5 bases; junction bases outside the gene matches: 9. This CDR3 spans 15 amino acids.

A word on this clone: Sequencing ends 3 residues short of the CDR3 end; the germline J gene provides the rest. The chain links TRBV4-1 to TRBJ2-5; a possible D gene is TRBD1 (7 bases). This CDR3 comprises 14 residues. Trimming shortened V by 4 bases and J by 4 bases, and 13 bases separated the two germline ends. The germline CDR1 and CDR2 sequences are MGHRA and YSYEKL. The part of the CDR3 DNA that was read is TGCGCCAGCAGCCCCCAGGGGGGTCCAGAGACC. Residues: CASSPQGGPET. The CDR3 reads in full as CASSPQGGPETQYF.

As regards this clone: The CDR3 end is not reached by the read, which stops 3 residues before it; the germline J gene fills it in. The chain joins TRBV18 to TRBJ2-2, with 7 nucleotides matching TRBD1. V lost 2 bases and J lost 4; bases outside the gene matches: 7. CDR3 length: 16 amino acids. Germline V gives CDR1 KGHSH, CDR2 LQKENI. The covered CDR3 bases are TGTGCCAGCTCACCATGGGAAGGGGGCGTCACCGGGGAG. Protein sequence: CASSPWEGGVTGE. The complete CDR3 protein is CASSPWEGGVTGELFF.

Of note for this clone: From the germline J gene comes the end of the CDR3, since the read stops 3 residues before it. The genes are TRBV6-2 or TRBV6-3 and TRBJ2-4; 9 positions match TRBD1. Germline V gene lookup returns CDR1 MNHEY and CDR2 SVGEGT. The CDR3 runs 16 residues. CDR3 DNA, as far as it was read: TGTGCCAGCAGTAAAGGGTCGGGACAGGGTATTCGGATT. It encodes CASSKGSGQGIRI. The entire CDR3 is CASSKGSGQGIRIQYF.

Concerning this clone itself: Sequencing ends 3 residues short of the CDR3 end; the germline J gene provides the rest. J is TRBJ1-1 and V is TRBV18, with D tentatively TRBD1 (6 bases). Germline CDR1 KGHSH, CDR2 LQKENI. This CDR3 is built from 15 residues. The V end was cut by 0 bases, the J end by 4 bases, with 12 bases between. CDR3 sequence: CASSPPAGEGTEAFF. CDR3 DNA, as far as it was read: TGTGCCAGCTCACCACCGGCAGGGGAGGGCACTGAA.

The CDR3 here is CASSLGAAFNEQFF. The CDR3 bases that were read are TGTGCCAGCAGCTTAGGGGCAGCTTTCAATGAG. The chain employs TRBV7-2 and TRBJ2-1; D ambiguous. The observed sequence ends 3 residues before the CDR3 terminus, with the missing tail filled in from the germline J gene. Trimming left V 1 base short and J 6 bases short, with 10 bases between. Germline V gene sequence: CDR1 SGHTA, CDR2 FQGNSA. The CDR3 totals 14 residues.

Details on this clone: Coverage ceases 3 residues before the CDR3 finishes, and the germline J gene fills in the end. The genes are TRBV2 and TRBJ2-2; 11 bases are shared with TRBD2. Germline V gene sequence: CDR1 SNHLY, CDR2 FYNNEI. V shed 3 bases, J shed 6 bases, and the junction held 3 bases outside the gene matches. CDR3 length equals 15 residues. CDR3 bases read: TGTGCCAGCAGTGACGCTAGCGGGAGGCCCGGGGAG. Amino acid sequence: CASSDASGRPGE. In full, the CDR3 is CASSDASGRPGELFF.

On this clone: The read falls 3 residues short of the CDR3 end, and the missing part is taken from the germline J gene. The chain joins TRBV6-2 or TRBV6-3 to TRBJ2-4; a weak D match, TRBD1 (5 bases). The V gene's germline CDR1 is MNHEY and CDR2 SVGEGT. The CDR3 spans 12 residues. CDR3 protein: CASGALYYGQYF. The sequenced part of the CDR3 DNA is TGTGCCAGCGGGGCCCTGTACTATGGT.

As to this clone: With the read ending 3 residues before the CDR3 end, the germline J gene is used to fill in that end. V gene TRBV19 combines with J gene TRBJ2-7; 10 nucleotides line up with TRBD1. The CDR3 totals 15 residues. Germline V gene data show CDR1 as LNHDA and CDR2 as SQIVND (reference sequence). J gave up 2 bases and V 1 base, and 2 bases lay outside the gene matches. The part of the CDR3 DNA that was read is TGTGCCAGTAGTATAGCCGGGACAGGGGCCTACGAG. This gives the protein CASSIAGTGAYE. The entire CDR3 reads CASSIAGTGAYEQYF.

With respect to this clone: The read terminates 3 residues ahead of where the CDR3 ends, so the germline J gene completes it. The J gene is TRBJ1-1, the V gene TRBV4-1, with a possible D match to TRBD1 (6 bases). The CDR3 covers 14 residues. V was shortened by 4 bases and J by 5 bases, with 14 bases between the two germline ends. The germline CDR1 and CDR2 sequences are MGHRA and YSYEKL. CDR3 sequence reads: CASSPGRGRTEAFF. The sequenced CDR3 bases are TGCGCCAGCAGCCCTGGCAGGGGAAGAACTGAA.